This is a list of T cell receptor beta chains from one sample in a study of CD8 T cells in ankylosing spondylitis. TCRdb processed the 5' RACE reads anew with MiXCR; each CDR3 protein has one entry. The sample has fewer than 250,000 distinct CDR3 sequences; about 10% are singletons. Sequenced sample: blood, either unsorted or a sorted T cell fraction (not recorded which). The receptors stem from a male donor with ankylosing spondylitis or in good health (not recorded which). Both conserved end residues are part of each CDR3. A D gene is named only where the DNA matches it firmly. The size field is filled for only some rows; it gives once, few, many or a size class.

-,TRBJ2-3,many,TRBV7-8,CASSTNTDTQYF,TGTGCCAGCAGCACAAACACAGATACGCAGTATTTT
TRBD1,TRBJ1-1,few,TRBV18,CASSPGQADEAFF,TGTGCCAGCTCACCAGGACAGGCCGATGAAGCTTTCTTT
-,TRBJ1-2,-,TRBV18,CASSPRSVSSGYTF,TGTGCCAGCTCACCAAGGAGCGTTTCTTCTGGCTACACCTTC
TRBD2,TRBJ2-1,few,TRBV30,CAWSGGTSWQNEQFF,TGTGCCTGGAGTGGAGGGACTAGTTGGCAAAATGAGCAGTTCTTC
-,TRBJ2-5,-,TRBV24-1,CATTEPVVEGLRETQYF,TGTGCCACCACTGAGCCCGTCGTAGAGGGGCTTCGAGAGACCCAGTACTTC
-,TRBJ2-3,many,TRBV12-3/TRBV12-4,CASSLGGTQYF,TGTGCCAGCAGTTTAGGGGGTACGCAGTATTTT
TRBD2,TRBJ2-1,few,TRBV12-5,CASGPRLAGGHSYNEQFF,TGTGCTAGTGGCCCAAGACTAGCGGGGGGCCACTCCTACAATGAGCAGTTCTTC
TRBD1,TRBJ1-6,many,TRBV20-1,CSARSDRGQRNSPLHF,TGCAGTGCTAGATCTGACAGGGGGCAGAGGAATTCACCCCTCCACTTT
-,TRBJ1-1,few,TRBV7-2,CASSFLTGSTEAFF,TGTGCCAGCAGCTTCCTTACAGGGAGCACTGAAGCTTTCTTT
TRBD2,TRBJ2-1,few,TRBV11-1,CASSSSSPGTSGGREQFF,TGTGCCAGCAGCTCCTCCTCGCCCGGGACTAGCGGTGGTCGGGAGCAGTTCTTC
-,TRBJ1-1,-,TRBV7-9,CASSLVWSMNTEAFF,TGTGCCAGCAGCTTAGTGTGGTCCATGAACACTGAAGCTTTCTTT
TRBD2,TRBJ2-3,many,TRBV7-2,CASSLGLAGGQADTQYF,TGTGCCAGCAGCTTAGGGCTAGCGGGGGGGCAAGCAGATACGCAGTATTTT
-,TRBJ2-6,-,TRBV4-2,CASSATAGSKYSGANVLTF,TGTGCCAGCAGCGCCACTGCCGGGTCCAAATACTCTGGGGCCAACGTCCTGACTTTC
-,TRBJ1-1,many,TRBV27,CASSFMPSMNTEAFF,TGTGCCAGCAGTTTCATGCCCAGTATGAACACTGAAGCTTTCTTT